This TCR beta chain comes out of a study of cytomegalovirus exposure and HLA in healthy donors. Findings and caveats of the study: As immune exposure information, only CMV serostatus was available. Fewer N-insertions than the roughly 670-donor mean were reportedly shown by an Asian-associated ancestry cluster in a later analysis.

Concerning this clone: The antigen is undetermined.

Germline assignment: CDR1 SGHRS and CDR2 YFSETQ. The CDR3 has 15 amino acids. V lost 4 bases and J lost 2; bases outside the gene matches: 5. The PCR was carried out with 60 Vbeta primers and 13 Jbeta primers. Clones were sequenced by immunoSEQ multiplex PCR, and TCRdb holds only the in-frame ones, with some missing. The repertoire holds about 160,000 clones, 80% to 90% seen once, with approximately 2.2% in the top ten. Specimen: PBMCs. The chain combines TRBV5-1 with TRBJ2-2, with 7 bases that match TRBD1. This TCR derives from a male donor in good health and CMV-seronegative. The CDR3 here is CASSPRDSNTGELFF. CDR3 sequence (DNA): TGCGCCAGCAGCCCCCGGGACAGCAACACCGGGGAGCTGTTTTTT.